This TCR beta chain was found in a study of blood T cells in healthy people across ages. Study-level findings and limits: Diversity figures based on one million T cells were deemed too low.

This clonotype has more than one count but fewer than ten. What it recognizes is unknown. Through a sample-barcoded 5' primer and a J-beta primer mix, a second PCR was run for 7 to 11 cycles. All cDNA molecules were each tagged by a template-switch adaptor with 12 random nucleotides. TCRdb used MiXCR to reprocess the 5' RACE reads, holding one entry per CDR3 protein. The sample lists about 670,000 distinct CDR3 sequences, around 52% occurring once. Germline V CDR1 and CDR2: SQVTM, ANQGSEA. The CDR3 consists of 15 residues. V was pared by 7 bases and J by 3 bases, with 8 bases of the junction left unmatched.

V is TRBV29-1 and J is TRBJ2-7, with 14 bases fitting TRBD2. The sequencing sample was made of blood. This receptor was identified in a woman aged 80 or older in good health. CDR3 DNA: TGCAGCGCGACCGGGACTAGCGGGAGTTTCTACGAGCAGTACTTC. Its protein product is CSATGTSGSFYEQYF.